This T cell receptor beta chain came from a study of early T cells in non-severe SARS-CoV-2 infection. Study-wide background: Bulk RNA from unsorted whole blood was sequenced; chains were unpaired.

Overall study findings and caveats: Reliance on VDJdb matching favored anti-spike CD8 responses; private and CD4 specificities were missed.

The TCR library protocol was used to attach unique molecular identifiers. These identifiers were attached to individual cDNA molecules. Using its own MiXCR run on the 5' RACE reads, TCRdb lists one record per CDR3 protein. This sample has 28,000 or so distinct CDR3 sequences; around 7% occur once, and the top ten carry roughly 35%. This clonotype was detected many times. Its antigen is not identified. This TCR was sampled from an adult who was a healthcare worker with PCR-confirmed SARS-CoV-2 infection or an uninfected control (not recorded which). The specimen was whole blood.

The CDR3 nucleotides read TGTGCCAGTAGCCGTACTAGATGGCTCGGAACAGATACGCAGTATTTT. This encodes CASSRTRWLGTDTQYF. The rearrangement joins TRBV19 to TRBJ2-3; weak D call: TRBD2 (5 bases). V gave up 6 bases and J gave up 3 bases, with 19 bases separating them. CDR3 length: 16 residues. Per germline, CDR1 LNHDA and CDR2 SQIVND (reference sequence).